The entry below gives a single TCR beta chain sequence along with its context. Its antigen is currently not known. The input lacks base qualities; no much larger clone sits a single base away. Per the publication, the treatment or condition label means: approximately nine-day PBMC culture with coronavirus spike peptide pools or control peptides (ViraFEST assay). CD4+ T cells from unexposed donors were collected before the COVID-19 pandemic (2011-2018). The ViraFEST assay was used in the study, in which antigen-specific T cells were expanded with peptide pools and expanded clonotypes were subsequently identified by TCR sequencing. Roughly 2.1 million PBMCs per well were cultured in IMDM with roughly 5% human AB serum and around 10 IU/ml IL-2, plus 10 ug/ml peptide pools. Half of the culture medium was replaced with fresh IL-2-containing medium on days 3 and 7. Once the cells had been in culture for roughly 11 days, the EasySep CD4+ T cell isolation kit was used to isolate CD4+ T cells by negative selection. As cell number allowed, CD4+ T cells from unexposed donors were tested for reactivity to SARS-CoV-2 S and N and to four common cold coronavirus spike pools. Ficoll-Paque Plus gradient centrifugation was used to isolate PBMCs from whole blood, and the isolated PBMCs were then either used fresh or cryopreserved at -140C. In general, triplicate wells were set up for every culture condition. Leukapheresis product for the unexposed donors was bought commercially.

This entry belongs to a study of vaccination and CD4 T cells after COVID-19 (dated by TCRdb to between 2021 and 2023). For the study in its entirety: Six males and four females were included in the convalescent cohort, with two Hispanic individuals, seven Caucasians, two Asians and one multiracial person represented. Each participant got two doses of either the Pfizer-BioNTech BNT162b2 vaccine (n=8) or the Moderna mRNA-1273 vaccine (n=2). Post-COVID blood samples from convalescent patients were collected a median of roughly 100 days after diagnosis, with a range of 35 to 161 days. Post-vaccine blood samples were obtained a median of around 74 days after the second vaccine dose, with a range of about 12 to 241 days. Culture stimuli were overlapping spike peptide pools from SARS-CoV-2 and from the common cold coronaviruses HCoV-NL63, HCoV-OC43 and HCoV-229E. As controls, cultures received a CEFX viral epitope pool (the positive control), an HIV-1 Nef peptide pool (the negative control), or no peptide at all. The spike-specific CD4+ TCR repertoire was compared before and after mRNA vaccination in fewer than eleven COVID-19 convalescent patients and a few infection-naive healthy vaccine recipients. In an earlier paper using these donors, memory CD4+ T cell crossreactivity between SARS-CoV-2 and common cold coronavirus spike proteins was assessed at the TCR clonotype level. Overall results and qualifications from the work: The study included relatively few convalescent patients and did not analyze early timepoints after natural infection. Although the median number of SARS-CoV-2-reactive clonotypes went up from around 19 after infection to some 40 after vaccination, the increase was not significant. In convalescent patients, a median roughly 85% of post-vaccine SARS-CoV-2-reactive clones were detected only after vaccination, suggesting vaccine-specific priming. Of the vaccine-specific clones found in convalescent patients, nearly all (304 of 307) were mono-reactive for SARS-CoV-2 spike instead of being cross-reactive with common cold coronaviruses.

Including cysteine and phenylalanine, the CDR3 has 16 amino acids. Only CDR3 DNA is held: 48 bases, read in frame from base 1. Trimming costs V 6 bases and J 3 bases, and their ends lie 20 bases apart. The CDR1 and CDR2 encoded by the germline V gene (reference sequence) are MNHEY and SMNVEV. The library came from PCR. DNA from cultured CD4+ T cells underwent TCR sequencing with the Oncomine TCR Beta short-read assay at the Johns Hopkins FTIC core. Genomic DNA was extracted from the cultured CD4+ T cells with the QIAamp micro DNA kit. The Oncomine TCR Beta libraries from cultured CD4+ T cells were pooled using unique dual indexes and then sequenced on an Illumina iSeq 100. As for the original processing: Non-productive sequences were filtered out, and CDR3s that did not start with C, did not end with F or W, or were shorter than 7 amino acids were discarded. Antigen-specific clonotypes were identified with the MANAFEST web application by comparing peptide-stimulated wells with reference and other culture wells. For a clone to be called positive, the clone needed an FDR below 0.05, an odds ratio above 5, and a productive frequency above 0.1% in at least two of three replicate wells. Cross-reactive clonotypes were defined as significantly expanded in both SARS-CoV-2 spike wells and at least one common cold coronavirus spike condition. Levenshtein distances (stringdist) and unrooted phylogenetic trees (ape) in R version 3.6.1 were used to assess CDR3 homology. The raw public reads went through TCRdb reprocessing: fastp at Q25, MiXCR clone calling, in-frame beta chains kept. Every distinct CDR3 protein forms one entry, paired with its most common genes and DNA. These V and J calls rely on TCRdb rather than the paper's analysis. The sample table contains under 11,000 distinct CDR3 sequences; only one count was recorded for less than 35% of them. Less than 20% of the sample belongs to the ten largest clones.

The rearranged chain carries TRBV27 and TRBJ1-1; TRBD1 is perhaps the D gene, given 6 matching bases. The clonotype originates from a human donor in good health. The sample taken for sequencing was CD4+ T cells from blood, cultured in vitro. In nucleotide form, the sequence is TGTGCCAGCAGACCGGACTGGGGGCGAAGGGACACTGAAGCTTTCTTT. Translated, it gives CASRPDWGRRDTEAFF.